A single sample is the source of the 11 T cell receptor beta chains below, sequenced in a study of spatial heterogeneity in lung cancer. TCRdb reprocessed the 5' RACE reads with MiXCR, giving one entry per CDR3 protein. The sample holds under 100,000 distinct CDR3 sequences, 7% to 9% seen once. Described time point: sample taken at primary tumor resection. Unsorted whole RNA from tumor, nontumor lung or frozen PBMC underwent sequencing. Sequenced material: PBMCs, taken at surgery. The source of these receptors is a male donor with early-stage non-small cell lung cancer.

This clonotype was detected many times. This chain links TRBV14 with TRBJ2-1, with 8 bases aligning to TRBD2. This CDR3 comprises 16 residues. The germline CDR1 and CDR2 sequences are SGHDN and FVKESK. V lost 2 bases to trimming and J lost 0 bases; unmatched junction nucleotides: 3. CDR3 loop: CASSQLAGTSYNEQFF. For the CDR3, the DNA is TGTGCCAGCAGCCAACTAGCGGGTACCTCCTACAATGAGCAGTTCTTC.

The gene calls are TRBV5-1 and TRBJ2-2, with D tentatively TRBD2 (5 bases). CDR3 size: 16 residues. V lost 4 bases and J 8 bases, leaving 21 bases between the germline ends. Germline CDR1 is SGHRS and CDR2 is YFSETQ. CDR3 sequence (DNA): TGCGCCAGCAGCCGTGACACTCCGGGGAGTTCGGGGGAGCTGTTTTTT. Protein: CASSRDTPGSSGELFF.

This clonotype has a count of ten or more. This rearrangement joins TRBV29-1 to TRBJ2-1; 11 nucleotides agree with TRBD2. V gave up 0 bases and J gave up 2 bases; unmatched junction bases: 6. This CDR3 spans 17 amino acids. Germline loops: CDR1 SQVTM, CDR2 ANQGSEA. CDR3 bases: TGCAGCGTTGAAGATGGCCTAGCGGGAGGACCCTACAATGAGCAGTTCTTC. It specifies CSVEDGLAGGPYNEQFF.

In this sample, this clonotype turned up a few times. The V gene is TRBV5-1, the J gene TRBJ2-7; tentative D call: TRBD2 (6 bases). V shed 5 bases and J shed 4 bases, with 13 bases lying between them. CDR1 is SGHRS and CDR2 is YFSETQ in the germline V gene. This CDR3 is 13 amino acids long. CDR3 amino acids: CASSHLAEYEQYF. The CDR3 bases are TGCGCCAGCAGTCATTTAGCGGAGTACGAGCAGTACTTC.

The rearrangement links TRBV5-1 to TRBJ1-5; the D is unclear. Germline V CDR1 and CDR2: SGHRS, YFSETQ. The CDR3 contains 14 residues. V lost 0 bases and J 4 bases, leaving 8 bases between the germline ends. CDR3 nucleotides: TGCGCCAGCAGCTTGGGCGGAGCTAATCAGCCCCAGCATTTT. This translates into CASSLGGANQPQHF.

To note about this clonotype: A clone one base away is much larger, so this may be a read error. This chain joins TRBV5-8 and TRBJ2-2, with a possible D match to TRBD2 (6 bases). Germline V gene data show CDR1 as SGHTS and CDR2 as YDEGEE. The CDR3 is made up of 15 amino acids. The CDR3 sequence: CASRLLGGNTGVLFF. The DNA of the CDR3 is TGTGCCAGCAGACTCCTCGGCGGGAACACCGGGGTGCTGTTTTTT.

This clonotype was observed a handful of times. The chain links TRBV29-1 to TRBJ1-1; 8 bases fit TRBD1. The CDR3 length is 13 residues. V was pared by 5 bases and J by 5 bases, with 7 bases of the junction left unmatched. Germline CDR1 is SQVTM and CDR2 is ANQGSEA. CDR3 sequence reads: CSVYQGAKTEAFF. CDR3 nucleotides: TGCAGCGTTTACCAGGGGGCGAAGACTGAAGCTTTCTTT.

The sample holds many counts of this clonotype. The chain has TRBV7-8 and TRBJ2-7; TRBD2 matches 8 bases. CDR3 length: 15 amino acids. Trimming at V came to 1 base and at J to 4 bases, leaving 6 bases not matched to a gene. Germline V gene sequence: CDR1 SGHVS, CDR2 FQNEAQ. This chain's CDR3 is CASSLDNAGGYEQYF. Here the CDR3 DNA reads TGTGCCAGCAGCTTAGATAATGCGGGGGGTTACGAGCAGTACTTC.

This clonotype was observed a handful of times. This rearrangement joins TRBV7-2 to TRBJ2-3; D is unclear. Trimming left V 2 bases short and J 4 bases short, with 10 bases between. This CDR3 has 14 amino acids. CDR1 and CDR2 (germline): SGHTA, FQGNSA. In DNA, the CDR3 is TGTGCCAGCAGCTTAAGTTCTTACTCAGATACGCAGTATTTT. It specifies CASSLSSYSDTQYF.

The chain combines TRBV5-1 with TRBJ2-2; unclear D gene. This CDR3 is 13 amino acids long. Trimming took 2 bases from V and 6 from J, leaving 8 bases between them. Germline CDR1 SGHRS, CDR2 YFSETQ. The CDR3 loop reads CASSFTFAGELFF. The DNA for the CDR3 is TGCGCCAGCAGCTTTACGTTTGCCGGGGAGCTGTTTTTT.

The gene calls are TRBV7-2 and TRBJ2-3; TRBD1 aligns across 10 bases. Germline V lookup: CDR1 SGHTA, CDR2 FQGNSA. J lost 5 bases, V lost 5 bases, and 7 bases had no gene match. CDR3 size: 15 residues. CDR3 DNA: TGTGCCAGCAGCCAGAGACAGGGGGCCGGAGATACGCAGTATTTT. It yields the protein CASSQRQGAGDTQYF.